These 17 T cell receptor beta chains originate from one sample sequenced in a study of glioma-infiltrating T cells. TCR alpha and beta CDR3 regions were amplified from RNA using iRepertoire nested multiplex PCR. In TCRdb, the multiplex PCR reads were re-called with MiXCR into one record per CDR3 protein. The sample consists of 100,000 to 150,000 distinct CDR3 sequences, about 25% of them appearing once. Sequencing was carried out using glioma tissue, nonneoplastic brain tissue, or PBMCs (not recorded which). The receptor source for this set is a human donor with low-grade glioma or glioblastoma, undergoing nonglioma brain surgery, or in good health (not recorded which).

This clonotype has a count of ten or more. The chain carries TRBV28 and TRBJ1-4; perhaps TRBD1 as D (5 bases). V gave up 5 bases and J gave up 5 bases, with 15 bases separating them. Germline CDR1 MDHEN, CDR2 SYDVKM. The CDR3 sequence is 15 residues long. The CDR3 coding sequence is TGTGCCAGCAGTCCCGGGGGGAACGAGAATGAAAAACTGTTTTTT. Translated: CASSPGGNENEKLFF.

The genes are TRBV19 and TRBJ1-2; the match to TRBD1 covers 10 bases. V shed 6 bases and J 3 bases; nucleotides not matched to a gene: 7. The CDR3 sequence is 15 residues long. The germline gives CDR1 LNHDA, CDR2 SQIVND (reference sequence). The CDR3 loop is CASRPGTGAYYGYTF. CDR3 DNA: TGTGCCAGTAGGCCGGGGACAGGGGCCTACTATGGCTACACCTTC.

CDR3 coding DNA: TGCAGCGTTGGGGACAGGGGTTTTAATGGCTACACCTTC. Its protein is CSVGDRGFNGYTF. V gene TRBV29-1 combines with J gene TRBJ1-2, with TRBD1 matching over 10 bases. V dropped 4 bases and J dropped 6; count of bases not matched to a gene: 5. CDR3 length: 13 residues. Germline V gene lookup returns CDR1 SQVTM and CDR2 ANQGSEA.

Here the CDR3 reads CASSPIEGRGTDTQYF. The CDR3 DNA reads as TGTGCCAGCAGCCCTATCGAGGGACGTGGGACAGATACGCAGTATTTT. V is TRBV3-1 and J is TRBJ2-3; D possibly uses TRBD1 or TRBD2 (5 bases each). Germline V gene sequence: CDR1 LGHDT, CDR2 YNNKEL (reference sequence). CDR3 length: 16 amino acids. Trimming took 4 bases from V and 3 from J, leaving 17 bases between them.

The chain's CDR3 is CASSDGQGVWETQYV. The CDR3 bases are TGTGCCAGCAGCGATGGACAGGGCGTATGGGAGACCCAGTACGTC. The chain recombines TRBV6-2 or TRBV6-3 with TRBJ2-7; TRBD1 matches 8 bases. This CDR3 spans 15 amino acids. V lost 6 bases to trimming and J lost 10 bases; unmatched junction nucleotides: 17. The germline CDR1 and CDR2 sequences are MNHEY and SVGEGT.

Notes on this clonotype: Germline is not matched at one junction end, which may reflect a read error. This chain uses TRBV7-2 with TRBJ1-2; perhaps TRBD1 as D (5 bases). The CDR3 covers 14 residues. Germline-derived CDR1 and CDR2 are SGHTA and FQGNSA. For the CDR3, the DNA is TGCGCCAGCAGCCAAAATCAGGGCCTGGGAGGCTACACCTTC. Translation gives CASSQNQGLGGYTF.

This clonotype was seen ten or more times. The genes are TRBV28 and TRBJ2-1; TRBD1 matches 9 bases. Looked up from germline, CDR1 is MDHEN and CDR2 is SYDVKM. The CDR3 runs 15 residues. V shed 6 bases and J 2 bases; nucleotides not matched to a gene: 5. The CDR3 DNA reads TGTGCCAGCAGCTCCGGGACAGGGACCTACAATGAGCAGTTCTTC. Its translation: CASSSGTGTYNEQFF.

To note about this clonotype: Since a much larger clone is just one base distant, this may be a read error. This rearrangement joins TRBV7-8 to TRBJ2-1; the D gene is possibly TRBD2 (5 bases). V was clipped by 5 bases and J by 4 bases, with 12 bases between them. This CDR3 has 14 residues. Germline CDR1 SGHVS, CDR2 FQNEAQ. The DNA of the CDR3 is TGTGCCAGCAGCCATTCAGAGGGTTACAATGAGCAGTTCTTC. It is translated as CASSHSEGYNEQFF. The whole variable domain, filled in from reference TRBV7-8 and TRBJ2-1, reads GAGVSQSPRYKVAKRGQDVALRCDPISGHVSLFWYQQALGQGPEFLTYFQNEAQLDKSGLPSDRFFAERPEGSVSTLKIQRTQQEDSAVYLCASSHSEGYNEQFFGPGTRLTVL.

The chain is built from TRBV14 and TRBJ1-5, with a tentative D call TRBD1 (6 bases). V was cut by 3 bases and J by 7 bases, with 16 bases left in between. The CDR3 totals 15 residues. From germline, CDR1 is SGHDN and CDR2 FVKESK. This CDR3 is CASSHTTGWGQPQHF. DNA of the CDR3: TGTGCCAGCAGCCACACCACAGGGTGGGGACAGCCCCAGCATTTT. Supplemented by reference TRBV14 and TRBJ1-5, the full variable domain reads EAGVTQFPSHSVIEKGQTVTLRCDPISGHDNLYWYRRVMGKEIKFLLHFVKESKQDESGMPNNRFLAERTGGTYSTLKVQPAELEDSGVYFCASSHTTGWGQPQHFGDGTRLSIL.

In this sample, this clonotype turned up many times. In nucleotides, the CDR3 is TGCGCCAGCAGCCAAGATCCGAGAGGCCAAGAGACCCAGTACTTC. Its translation: CASSQDPRGQETQYF. The rearrangement uses TRBV4-1 and TRBJ2-5; no definite D call. The CDR3 runs 15 residues. V lost 0 bases to trimming and J lost 1 base, with 9 bases between them. The germline V gene encodes CDR1 MGHRA and CDR2 YSYEKL.

The genes are TRBV3-1 and TRBJ1-4; D gene uncertain. The CDR3 loop spans 12 amino acids. Per germline, CDR1 LGHDT and CDR2 YNNKEL (reference sequence). Deletions cut 0 bases from V and 14 bases from J, with 10 bases between. The CDR3 DNA follows: TGTGCCAGCAGCCAAGAAACTTCTGGTCTGTTTTTT. This sequence encodes CASSQETSGLFF.

This clonotype has just a few counts. The rearrangement uses TRBV7-6 and TRBJ2-3, with D uncertain. CDR3 length: 14 amino acids. Germline CDR1 SGHVS, CDR2 FNYEAQ. V shed 5 bases and J shed 0 bases, with 9 bases lying between them. CDR3 residues: CASSQQLSTDTQYF. The CDR3 DNA sequence: TGTGCCAGCAGCCAGCAGCTGAGCACAGATACGCAGTATTTT.

The chain employs TRBV30 and TRBJ2-5; tentative D call: TRBD2 (6 bases). Trimming cost V 6 bases and J 5 bases, with 10 bases left between them. The CDR3 loop spans 11 amino acids. The V gene's germline CDR1 is GTSNPN and CDR2 SVGIG (reference sequence). The CDR3 protein is CACAGRETQYF. CDR3 sequence (DNA): TGTGCCTGCGCGGGGAGGGAGACCCAGTACTTC.

Concerning this clonotype: Germline is not matched at one junction end, which may reflect a read error. The rearrangement links TRBV19 to TRBJ1-1; D remains ambiguous. The CDR3 has 13 residues. Germline loops: CDR1 LNHDA, CDR2 SQIVND (reference sequence). The DNA of the CDR3 is TGTGCCAGTCAATCAGGAAGGAACACCGAAGCTTTCTTT. Protein product: CASQSGRNTEAFF.

Comments on this clonotype: Since a much larger clone is just one base distant, this may be a read error. This likely comes from a read error, as the CDR3 has no conserved phenylalanine or tryptophan at its end. The chain combines TRBV25-1 with TRBJ1-1; no definite D call. V was cut by 6 bases and J by 4 bases, with 6 bases left in between. Germline V gene sequence: CDR1 MGHDK, CDR2 SYGVNS. This CDR3 has 11 residues. The CDR3 bases are TGTGCCAGCAGAAGCGTCACTGAAGCTTTCTCT. Translating gives CASRSVTEAFS.

This clonotype was observed a single time. This sequence joins TRBV18 and TRBJ2-1; D tentatively fits TRBD1 or TRBD2 (6 bases each). Trimming removed 10 bases at V and 8 bases at J, with 18 bases between. This CDR3 spans 13 amino acids. Germline lookup yields CDR1 KGHSH and CDR2 LQKENI. CDR3 loop: CAKSVGGGDEQFF. The CDR3 DNA sequence: TGTGCCAAAAGCGTGGGGGGCGGCGATGAGCAGTTCTTC.

As concerns this clonotype: The junction departs from the called germline gene at one end, perhaps through a read error. V usage is TRBV5-1 and J usage is TRBJ1-1; D is unresolved. CDR3 length: 14 amino acids. Germline CDR1 is SGHRS and CDR2 is YFSETQ. CDR3 in DNA: TGCGCCAGAAGCTTGTCACGGCTGAACACTGAAGCTTTCTTT. It encodes CARSLSRLNTEAFF.